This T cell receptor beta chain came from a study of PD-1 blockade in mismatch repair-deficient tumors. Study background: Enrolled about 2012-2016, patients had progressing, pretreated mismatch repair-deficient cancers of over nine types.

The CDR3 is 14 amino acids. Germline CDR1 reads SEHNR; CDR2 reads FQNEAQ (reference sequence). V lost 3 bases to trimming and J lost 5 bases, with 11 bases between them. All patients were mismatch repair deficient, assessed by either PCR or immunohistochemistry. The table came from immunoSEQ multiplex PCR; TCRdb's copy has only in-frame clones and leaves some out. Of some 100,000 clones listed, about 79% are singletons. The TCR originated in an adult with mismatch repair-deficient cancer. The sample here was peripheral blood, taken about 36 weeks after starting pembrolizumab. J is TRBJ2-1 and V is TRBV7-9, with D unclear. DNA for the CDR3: TGTGCCAGCAGCTTTGCTGTACAGAACAATGAGCAGTTCTTC. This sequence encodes CASSFAVQNNEQFF. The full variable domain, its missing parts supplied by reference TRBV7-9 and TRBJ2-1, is DTGVSQNPRHKITKRGQNVTFRCDPISEHNRLYWYRQTLGQGPEFLTYFQNEAQLEKSRLLSDRFSAERPKGSFSTLEIQRTEQGDSAMYLCASSFAVQNNEQFFGPGTRLTVL.